This TCR beta chain originates from a study of blood T cell repertoires in COVID-19. On the study more broadly: The analysed material was cDNA or gDNA that came from T cells, B-cell-depleted T cells, or PBMCs.

The germline V gene encodes CDR1 LGHDT and CDR2 YNNKEL (reference sequence). V shed 1 base, J shed 9 bases, and the junction held 10 bases outside the gene matches. The CDR3 contains 15 residues. Profiling relied on immunoSEQ multiplex PCR, and the TCRdb table lists in-frame clones only, not all of them. The sample yields 30,000 or so clones, approximately 87% seen once. This TCR was sampled from a human donor with active COVID-19. The donor label of this sample is uncertain. The V call is TRBV3-1 (or the pseudogene TRBV3-2), the J call TRBJ2-5, with 8 nucleotides matching TRBD2. The sequencing sample was made of peripheral blood. The CDR3: CASSQVTGGRRAQYF. CDR3 in DNA: TGTGCCAGCAGCCAAGTTACGGGGGGGCGCCGAGCCCAGTACTTC.